This entry lists 28 T cell receptor beta chains sequenced from one sample in a study of T cell changes during pregnancy in multiple sclerosis. Method: immunoSEQ multiplex PCR; TCRdb's copy keeps in-frame clones and lacks some. The repertoire holds 40,000 to 60,000 clones, with around 90% as singletons. Specimen: CD4+ T cells from peripheral blood mononuclear cells, collected in the third trimester of pregnancy. Receptors originate from a female donor with multiple sclerosis, enrolled in a pregnancy study.

This chain connects TRBV7-9 to TRBJ1-4; no reliable D call. CDR1 is SEHNR, CDR2 FQNEAQ, per germline (reference sequence). V shed 2 bases and J shed 0 bases, with 7 bases lying between them. The CDR3 has 15 amino acids. DNA for the CDR3: TGTGCCAGCAGCTTACTGAGTGCAACTAATGAAAAACTGTTTTTT. It codes for CASSLLSATNEKLFF.

The chain joins TRBV7-2 to TRBJ1-3, with 8 bases lining up with TRBD1. The CDR3 contains 17 residues. Germline loops: CDR1 SGHTA, CDR2 FQGNSA. After removal of 2 bases from V and 0 bases from J, the junction contained 6 bases not matched to a gene. The CDR3 nucleotides read TGTGCCAGCAGCTTAACTACAGGGGGAAACTCTGGAAACACCATATATTTT. Its protein is CASSLTTGGNSGNTIYF.

The chain has TRBV7-2 and TRBJ2-1; 7 bases fit TRBD2. Unmatched junction bases numbered 8, after V lost 6 bases and J lost 0 bases. CDR1 SGHTA and CDR2 FQGNSA come from the germline V gene. The CDR3 runs 16 residues. The CDR3 protein is CASSPGSGGSYNEQFF. DNA for the CDR3: TGTGCCAGCAGTCCAGGTTCGGGGGGCTCCTACAATGAGCAGTTCTTC.

The sample holds one count of this clone. The V gene is TRBV11-1, the J gene TRBJ1-2, with unresolved D. This CDR3 region has 12 residues. Germline-derived CDR1 and CDR2 are SGHAT and FQDESV (reference sequence). Trimming removed 5 bases at V and 4 bases at J, with 8 bases between. The CDR3: CASSASLYGYTF. For the CDR3, the DNA is TGTGCCAGCAGCGCGTCTCTCTATGGCTACACCTTC.

This clone was seen only a few times. The chain is built from TRBV7-2 and TRBJ2-3, with 7 bases identical to TRBD2. Trimming removed 0 bases from V and 2 bases from J; junction bases left unmatched: 5. Germline CDR1 and CDR2: SGHTA and FQGNSA. The CDR3 is made up of 16 amino acids. The CDR3 sequence is CASSLASGLHTDTQYF. The CDR3 DNA reads TGTGCCAGCAGCTTAGCTTCGGGACTACACACAGATACGCAGTATTTT.

This chain connects TRBV15 to TRBJ1-1; D is perhaps TRBD1 (5 bases). There are 11 residues in the CDR3. The germline CDR1 and CDR2 sequences are LNHNV and YYDKDF (reference sequence). V gave up 9 bases and J gave up 5 bases, with 10 bases separating them. CDR3 sequence (DNA): TGTGCCACGTCCGGGGGGACTGAAGCTTTCTTT. It codes for CATSGGTEAFF.

The rearrangement joins TRBV7-9 to TRBJ1-1; 8 bases map to TRBD1. CDR3 length: 14 residues. Germline assignment: CDR1 SEHNR and CDR2 FQNEAQ (reference sequence). The ends lost 4 bases at V and 4 bases at J; junction bases unmatched: 5. The CDR3 DNA is TGTGCCAGCAGCTCCCAACAGGGGGTCACTGAAGCTTTCTTT. Protein: CASSSQQGVTEAFF.

The rearrangement uses TRBV23-1 and TRBJ2-7; 9 nucleotides match TRBD1. TRBV23-1 is identified as an open reading frame with a role that is uncertain. The trim removed 1 base at V and 2 bases at J, leaving 0 bases unmatched. This CDR3 comprises 14 residues. The CDR3 DNA reads as TGCGCCAGCAGTCAATGGGACAGGGCCTACGAGCAGTACTTC. Translating gives CASSQWDRAYEQYF.

This clone was counted only a few times. The chain uses TRBV19 and TRBJ1-6; TRBD1 is a possible D gene (5 bases). The CDR3 extends over 14 amino acids. Germline V CDR1 and CDR2: LNHDA, SQIVND (reference sequence). V was cut by 4 bases and J by 11 bases, with 15 bases left in between. This CDR3 reads CASSTQGDSTPLHF. Written as DNA, the CDR3 is TGTGCCAGTAGTACGCAGGGCGATTCTACACCCCTCCACTTT.

V is TRBV28 and J is TRBJ2-2, with D uncertain. V gave up 5 bases and J gave up 6 bases, with 10 bases separating them. The germline CDR1 and CDR2 sequences are MDHEN and SYDVKM. The CDR3 has 13 amino acids. The CDR3: CASSPLVAGELFF. CDR3 DNA: TGTGCCAGCAGTCCCCTAGTGGCCGGGGAGCTGTTTTTT. Looking up the rest from reference TRBV28 and TRBJ2-2 gives the full variable domain: DVKVTQSSRYLVKRTGEKVFLECVQDMDHENMFWYRQDPGLGLRLIYFSYDVKMKEKGDIPEGYSVSREKKERFSLILESASTNQTSMYLCASSPLVAGELFFGEGSRLTVL.

The V and J genes are TRBV15 and TRBJ1-4; D is ambiguous. V dropped 6 bases and J dropped 8 bases, with 19 bases sitting between them. Germline lookup yields CDR1 LNHNV and CDR2 YYDKDF (reference sequence). The CDR3 is 15 amino acids. The CDR3 DNA reads as TGTGCCACCAGGGCGAGCCCCCGAGGAGGGGAAAAACTGTTTTTT. This codes for CATRASPRGGEKLFF.

Here the CDR3 reads CASDDTSGGYNEQFF. CDR3 coding DNA: TGTGCCAGCGATGATACTAGCGGGGGCTACAATGAGCAGTTCTTC. The V call is TRBV6-1, the J call TRBJ2-1; 11 bases line up with TRBD2. This CDR3 has 15 amino acids. Germline V gene lookup returns CDR1 MNHNS and CDR2 SASEGT. Germline trimming cut 8 bases from V and 3 bases from J; bases unmatched to any gene: 6.

This clone was seen once. The CDR3 loop reads CASSPRTDSYGGYTF. CDR3 sequence (DNA): TGTGCCAGCAGCCCTCGGACGGACAGTTATGGAGGCTACACCTTC. The chain joins TRBV9 to TRBJ1-2; maybe TRBD1 (6 bases). CDR3 length equals 15 residues. The V gene's germline CDR1 is SGDLS and CDR2 YYNGEE. Between the trimmed V and J ends, which lost 4 bases and 8 bases, there was a span of 21 bases.

V gene TRBV7-8 combines with J gene TRBJ1-6, with D possibly TRBD1 on 5 matching bases. The CDR3 covers 15 residues. CDR1 and CDR2 from the germline V gene are SGHVS and FQNEAQ. DNA for the CDR3: TGTGCAAGTCAGCCGGGGGGCTCCTATAATTCACCCCTCCACTTT. Amino acids: CASQPGGSYNSPLHF.

The chain carries TRBV2 and TRBJ1-2; 11 positions agree with TRBD1. J was trimmed by 11 bases and V by 6 bases; bases with no gene match: 14. The CDR3 consists of 15 residues. Germline V gene sequence: CDR1 SNHLY, CDR2 FYNNEI. This CDR3 reads CASRAGQGATIGYTF. Written as DNA, the CDR3 is TGTGCCAGCAGGGCTGGACAGGGGGCAACCATAGGGTACACCTTC.

The rearrangement joins TRBV19 to TRBJ2-4; TRBD2 agrees at 11 bases. J lost 5 bases, V lost 3 bases, and 9 bases had no gene match. Germline CDR1 and CDR2: LNHDA and SQIVND (reference sequence). This CDR3 is 17 amino acids long. The CDR3 reads CASSILILAGGENIQYF. The CDR3 DNA reads TGTGCCAGTAGTATTCTCATCCTAGCGGGGGGAGAAAACATTCAGTACTTC. Supplemented by reference TRBV19 and TRBJ2-4, the full variable domain reads DGGITQSPKYLFRKEGQNVTLSCEQNLNHDAMYWYRQDPGQGLRLIYYSQIVNDFQKGDIAEGYSVSREKKESFPLTVTSAQKNPTAFYLCASSILILAGGENIQYFGAGTRLSVL.

The chain uses TRBV27 and TRBJ2-5; D perhaps matches TRBD1 (8 bases). Trimming removed 5 bases at V and 4 bases at J, with 14 bases between. The CDR3 covers 14 residues. Germline V gene data show CDR1 as MNHEY and CDR2 as SMNVEV (reference sequence). The CDR3 DNA reads as TGTGCCAGCAGTCAAAACAGGGGGGGAGAGACCCAGTACTTC. Protein: CASSQNRGGETQYF.

This chain joins TRBV11-3 and TRBJ2-1, with D possibly matching TRBD2 (5 bases). Germline V CDR1 and CDR2: SGHNT, YENEEA. Trimming left V 5 bases short and J 6 bases short, with 17 bases between. This CDR3 has 15 amino acids. The CDR3 nucleotides read TGTGCCAGCAGCCCAACTAGTTCCCTCGGCAATGAGCAGTTCTTC. This codes for CASSPTSSLGNEQFF.

The chain combines TRBV5-4 with TRBJ2-3; 7 bases line up with TRBD1. Trimming cost V 2 bases and J 4 bases; bases outside gene matches: 1. The germline CDR1 and CDR2 sequences are SGHNT and YYREEE (reference sequence). The CDR3 runs to 13 residues. Here the CDR3 reads CASSFTGADTQYF. As DNA, the CDR3 is TGTGCCAGCAGCTTTACAGGGGCAGATACGCAGTATTTT.

The genes are TRBV11-2 and TRBJ1-1, with D hard to call. The germline V gene encodes CDR1 SGHAT and CDR2 FQNNGV. The CDR3 contains 13 residues. The V end lost 3 bases, the J end lost 4 bases, and 9 bases lay between the germline ends. The CDR3 region has the DNA TGTGCCAGCAGCTTCGACTCTCGCACTGAAGCTTTCTTT. Residues: CASSFDSRTEAFF.

This clone came up once. This chain joins TRBV19 and TRBJ1-2, with 8 bases matching TRBD1. Losses at the gene ends were 5 bases for V and 4 bases for J; bases not matched to a gene: 9. The germline V gene has CDR1 LNHDA and CDR2 SQIVND (reference sequence). The CDR3 is 15 residues long. The CDR3 reads CASSPYLQGVYGYTF. The DNA for the CDR3 is TGTGCCAGTAGTCCCTACCTACAGGGGGTCTATGGCTACACCTTC. The complete variable domain, with remaining parts taken from reference TRBV19 and TRBJ1-2, reads DGGITQSPKYLFRKEGQNVTLSCEQNLNHDAMYWYRQDPGQGLRLIYYSQIVNDFQKGDIAEGYSVSREKKESFPLTVTSAQKNPTAFYLCASSPYLQGVYGYTFGSGTRLTVV.

This clone was recorded once. This rearrangement joins TRBV5-1 to TRBJ2-7, with TRBD2 matching over 12 bases. Germline CDR1 is SGHRS and CDR2 is YFSETQ. V lost 7 bases and J lost 4; bases outside the gene matches: 9. The CDR3 sequence is 15 residues long. The CDR3 here is CASARTSGGLYEQYF. CDR3 DNA sequence: TGCGCCAGCGCCCGAACTAGCGGGGGGTTGTACGAGCAGTACTTC.

In this sample, this clone turned up a few times. V is TRBV30 and J is TRBJ2-7, with 9 bases lining up with TRBD2. This CDR3 is 12 amino acids long. CDR1 is GTSNPN and CDR2 is SVGIG in the germline V gene (reference sequence). Unmatched junction bases numbered 1, after V lost 4 bases and J lost 3 bases. CDR3 sequence: CAWTSGVYEQYF. The CDR3 DNA reads TGTGCCTGGACTAGCGGGGTCTACGAGCAGTACTTC.

The V and J genes are TRBV14 and TRBJ1-1; D call uncertain. The CDR3 has 16 amino acids. V was shortened by 4 bases and J by 0 bases, with 15 bases between the two germline ends. Germline CDR1 SGHDN, CDR2 FVKESK. The chain's CDR3 is CASSPHMAALNTEAFF. The CDR3 nucleotides read TGTGCCAGCAGCCCTCATATGGCGGCTCTGAACACTGAAGCTTTCTTT.

The sample holds one count of this clone. This rearrangement joins TRBV28 to TRBJ1-1; 7 positions agree with TRBD1. This CDR3 has 17 amino acids. Germline CDR1 and CDR2: MDHEN and SYDVKM. V was clipped by 4 bases and J by 3 bases; unmatched bases: 14. CDR3 sequence reads: CASSSPFRQGVHTEAFF. The CDR3 nucleotides read TGTGCCAGCAGTTCGCCCTTTCGACAGGGAGTGCACACTGAAGCTTTCTTT. Full variable domain (missing parts from reference TRBV28 and TRBJ1-1): DVKVTQSSRYLVKRTGEKVFLECVQDMDHENMFWYRQDPGLGLRLIYFSYDVKMKEKGDIPEGYSVSREKKERFSLILESASTNQTSMYLCASSSPFRQGVHTEAFFGQGTRLTVV.

The chain combines TRBV5-1 with TRBJ2-3, with 10 positions matching TRBD2. J gave up 3 bases and V 4 bases, and 2 bases lay outside the gene matches. This CDR3 spans 14 amino acids. CDR1 is SGHRS, CDR2 YFSETQ, per germline. The CDR3 coding sequence is TGCGCCAGCAGCCGTAGCGGGGGGACAGATACGCAGTATTTT. It encodes CASSRSGGTDTQYF.

This clone was observed a single time. The genes are TRBV6-1 and TRBJ1-2, with D unresolved. The CDR3 contains 16 residues. The germline gives CDR1 MNHNS, CDR2 SASEGT. Trimming shortened V by 0 bases and J by 6 bases, and 17 bases separated the two germline ends. CDR3 protein: CASSEAMLTASDGYTF. The CDR3, as DNA: TGTGCCAGCAGTGAAGCGATGTTGACCGCCAGCGATGGCTACACCTTC.

The chain couples TRBV18 to TRBJ2-5, with D uncertain. The CDR3 runs to 13 residues. Trimming removed 1 base at V and 2 bases at J, with 5 bases between. Looked up from germline, CDR1 is KGHSH and CDR2 is LQKENI. The CDR3: CASSPRVQETQYF. In DNA form, the CDR3 reads TGTGCCAGCTCACCACGCGTACAAGAGACCCAGTACTTC.